One T cell receptor beta chain is described in this entry. Its specificity is unknown. Researchers ran the PCR with 60 Vbeta and 13 Jbeta primers. The data were produced by immunoSEQ multiplex PCR, yet TCRdb's version contains in-frame clones alone and is incomplete. The sample contains over 150,000 clones, roughly 78% of which appear only once. The data were taken from a study of cytomegalovirus exposure and HLA in healthy donors. The CDR3 covers 14 residues. CDR1 and CDR2 from the germline V gene are GTSNPN and SVGIG (reference sequence). With 2 bases clipped from V and 4 bases from J, the junction kept 5 bases outside the gene matches. Study-level results: Per a prior analysis, the majority of TCR beta V segments were productive roughly 87% or roughly 30% of the time.

Material: PBMCs. This sequence was found in a man in his forties or fifties in good health and CMV-seronegative. The chain employs TRBV30 and TRBJ1-5; 7 positions match TRBD1. The CDR3 sequence is CAWSPGTANQPQHF. Here the CDR3 DNA reads TGTGCCTGGAGTCCCGGGACAGCTAATCAGCCCCAGCATTTT.